The clone carrying this TCR beta chain appeared a few times. It was with a sample-barcoded 5' primer and a J-beta primer mix that a second PCR of about 7 to 12 cycles was run. TCRdb reprocessed the 5' RACE reads via MiXCR and lists one record per CDR3 protein. The sample shows hundreds of thousands of distinct CDR3 sequences, approximately 30% of them seen only once. CDR1 and CDR2 (germline): SNHLY, FYNNEI. Unmatched junction bases numbered 16, after V lost 6 bases and J lost 7 bases. There are 16 residues in the CDR3. The sample comes from a study of blood T cells in healthy people across ages. V is TRBV2 and J is TRBJ1-2; 8 nucleotides line up with TRBD1. Sequences were obtained from blood. This TCR came from an elderly woman in good health. CDR3 in amino acids: CASRESRTGPSGGYTF. The CDR3, as DNA: TGTGCCAGCAGAGAAAGCCGGACAGGGCCTTCGGGTGGCTACACCTTC.